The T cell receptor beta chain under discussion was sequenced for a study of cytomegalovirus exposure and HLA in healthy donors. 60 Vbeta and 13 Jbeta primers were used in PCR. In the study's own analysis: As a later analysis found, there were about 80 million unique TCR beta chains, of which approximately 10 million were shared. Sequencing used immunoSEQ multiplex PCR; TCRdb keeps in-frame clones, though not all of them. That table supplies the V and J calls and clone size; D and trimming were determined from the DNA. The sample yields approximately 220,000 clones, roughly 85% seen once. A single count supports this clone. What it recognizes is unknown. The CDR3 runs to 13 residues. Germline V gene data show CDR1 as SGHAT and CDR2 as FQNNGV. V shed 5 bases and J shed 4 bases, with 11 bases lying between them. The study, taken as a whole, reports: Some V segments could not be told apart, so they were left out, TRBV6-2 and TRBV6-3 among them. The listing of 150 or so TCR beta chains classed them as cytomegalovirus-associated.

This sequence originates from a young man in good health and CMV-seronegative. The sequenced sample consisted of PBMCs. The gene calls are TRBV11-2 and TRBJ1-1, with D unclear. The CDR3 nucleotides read TGTGCCAGCAGCCTTTCTACTCTCACTGAAGCTTTCTTT. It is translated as CASSLSTLTEAFF.